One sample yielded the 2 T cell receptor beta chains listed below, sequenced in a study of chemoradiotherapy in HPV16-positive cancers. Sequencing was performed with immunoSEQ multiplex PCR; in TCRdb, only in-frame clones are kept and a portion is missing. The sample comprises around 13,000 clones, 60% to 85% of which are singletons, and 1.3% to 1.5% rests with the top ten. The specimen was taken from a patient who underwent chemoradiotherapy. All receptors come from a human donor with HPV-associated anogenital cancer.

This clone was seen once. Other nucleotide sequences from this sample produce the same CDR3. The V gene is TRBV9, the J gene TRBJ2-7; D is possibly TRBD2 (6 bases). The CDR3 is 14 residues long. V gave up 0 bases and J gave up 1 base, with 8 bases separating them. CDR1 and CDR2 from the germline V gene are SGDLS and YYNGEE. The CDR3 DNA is TGTGCCAGCAGCGTAGGTAGCGGTTCCTACGAGCAGTACTTC. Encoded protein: CASSVGSGSYEQYF.

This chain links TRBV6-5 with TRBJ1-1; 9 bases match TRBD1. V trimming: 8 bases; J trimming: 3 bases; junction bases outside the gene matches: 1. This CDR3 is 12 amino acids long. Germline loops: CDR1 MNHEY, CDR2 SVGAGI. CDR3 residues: CASGQGYTEAFF. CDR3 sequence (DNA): TGTGCCAGCGGACAGGGGTACACTGAAGCTTTCTTT.